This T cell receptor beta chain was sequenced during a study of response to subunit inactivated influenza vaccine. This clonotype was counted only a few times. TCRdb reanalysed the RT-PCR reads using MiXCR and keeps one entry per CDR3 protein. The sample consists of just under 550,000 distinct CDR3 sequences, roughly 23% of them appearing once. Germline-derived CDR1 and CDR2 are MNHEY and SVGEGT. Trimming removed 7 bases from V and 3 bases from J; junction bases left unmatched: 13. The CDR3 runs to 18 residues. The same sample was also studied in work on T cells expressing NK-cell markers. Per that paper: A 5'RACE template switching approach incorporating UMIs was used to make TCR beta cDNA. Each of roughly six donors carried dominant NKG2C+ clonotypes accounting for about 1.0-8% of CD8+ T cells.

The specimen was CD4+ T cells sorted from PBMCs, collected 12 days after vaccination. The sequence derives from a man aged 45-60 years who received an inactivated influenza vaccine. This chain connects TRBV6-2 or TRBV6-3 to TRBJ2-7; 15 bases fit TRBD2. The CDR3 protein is CASMNPGLAGGFGYEQYF. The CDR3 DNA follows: TGTGCCAGCATGAACCCGGGACTAGCGGGGGGTTTCGGCTACGAGCAGTACTTC.